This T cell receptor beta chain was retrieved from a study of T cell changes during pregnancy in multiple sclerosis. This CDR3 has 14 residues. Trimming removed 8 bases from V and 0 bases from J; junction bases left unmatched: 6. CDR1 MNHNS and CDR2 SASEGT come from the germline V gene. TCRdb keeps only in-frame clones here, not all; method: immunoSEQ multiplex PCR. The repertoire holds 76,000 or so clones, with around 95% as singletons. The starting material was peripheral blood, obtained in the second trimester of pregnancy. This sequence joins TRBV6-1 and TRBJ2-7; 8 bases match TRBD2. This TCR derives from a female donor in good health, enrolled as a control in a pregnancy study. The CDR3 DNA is TGTGCCAGCTGCCGGGAGGGTAGCTCCTACGAGCAGTACTTC. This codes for CASCREGSSYEQYF.